Below are 28 T cell receptor beta chains sequenced from a single sample in a study of Ad26.COV2.S vaccination and SARS-CoV-2 variants. Treatment given: approximately 18 received Ad26.COV2.S at low or high dose, single or two shots; 5 received placebo; per-sample allocation not given. The samples were gathered on day 63 after the first injection of vaccine or placebo. Data came from immunoSEQ multiplex PCR; TCRdb stores just in-frame clones and leaves some out. The sample consists of more than 300,000 clones, around 85% of them appearing once. The specimen was peripheral blood, collected in a trial of Ad26.COV2.S vaccine versus placebo. The receptors were sampled from a person between 18 and 65 years old who received the Ad26.COV2.S COVID-19 vaccine or a placebo.

V and J are TRBV28 and TRBJ1-1; possible D gene TRBD1, 6 bases. Trimming left V 7 bases short and J 4 bases short, with 19 bases between. The CDR3 spans 15 residues. CDR1 and CDR2 (germline): MDHEN, SYDVKM. This CDR3 is CASIVYIGRGTEAFF. CDR3 DNA: TGTGCCAGCATAGTTTATATAGGCAGGGGCACTGAAGCTTTCTTT. Supplemented by reference TRBV28 and TRBJ1-1, the full variable domain reads DVKVTQSSRYLVKRTGEKVFLECVQDMDHENMFWYRQDPGLGLRLIYFSYDVKMKEKGDIPEGYSVSREKKERFSLILESASTNQTSMYLCASIVYIGRGTEAFFGQGTRLTVV.

The gene calls are TRBV27 and TRBJ2-7, with no clear D. The CDR3 runs 13 residues. CDR1 MNHEY and CDR2 SMNVEV come from the germline V gene (reference sequence). Trimming cost V 3 bases and J 8 bases, with 14 bases left between them. CDR3 sequence: CASSFHPESQQYF. Here the CDR3 DNA reads TGTGCCAGCAGTTTCCACCCTGAATCCCAGCAGTACTTC.

The chain is built from TRBV28 and TRBJ1-5; TRBD1 matches 10 bases. The CDR3 is 16 amino acids. After removal of 6 bases from V and 3 bases from J, the junction contained 8 bases not matched to a gene. Looked up from germline, CDR1 is MDHEN and CDR2 is SYDVKM. Here the CDR3 DNA reads TGTGCCAGCAGATTGGGGACAGGGGCCCCCAATCAGCCCCAGCATTTT. Translating it yields CASRLGTGAPNQPQHF.

The chain combines TRBV3-1 (or the pseudogene TRBV3-2) with TRBJ1-2; 7 nucleotides agree with TRBD1. Germline trimming cut 1 base from V and 2 bases from J; bases unmatched to any gene: 7. The CDR3 consists of 16 residues. Germline CDR1 reads LGHDT; CDR2 reads YNNKEL (reference sequence). CDR3 in DNA: TGTGCCAGCAGCCAAGGCGGGGGACAGAAAAACTATGGCTACACCTTC. It translates to CASSQGGGQKNYGYTF.

The genes are TRBV2 and TRBJ2-2; D is perhaps TRBD2 (5 bases). V lost 2 bases and J 7 bases, leaving 8 bases between the germline ends. This CDR3 is built from 13 residues. Germline lookup yields CDR1 SNHLY and CDR2 FYNNEI. The CDR3 DNA reads TGTGCCAGCAGTGAACGGGGTTACGGGGAGCTGTTTTTT. Translating gives CASSERGYGELFF.

The V and J genes are TRBV7-3 and TRBJ2-6; either TRBD1 or TRBD2 may fit D (5 bases each). Germline V CDR1 and CDR2: SGHTA, FQGTGA. The V gene lost 2 bases and the J gene lost 0 bases, with 11 bases spanning the gap. This CDR3 region has 17 residues. The CDR3 region has the DNA TGTGCCAGCAGCTTATCGGGGCCCGGCTCTGGGGCCAACGTCCTGACTTTC. Its translation: CASSLSGPGSGANVLTF.

This clone has a single count. The gene calls are TRBV2 and TRBJ2-7; 8 bases agree with TRBD1. CDR1 is SNHLY, CDR2 FYNNEI, per germline. The CDR3 contains 10 residues. The CDR3 DNA sequence: TGTGCCAGCAGTGAATTCAGGGGGCACGTC. This sequence encodes CASSEFRGHV.

V is TRBV21-1 and J is TRBJ1-1; the D call TRBD1 from the table was never checked on the DNA. TRBV21-1 is a recognized pseudogene. This CDR3 has 20 residues. The CDR3 nucleotides read TGTGCCAGCGACCCAGGAACAGGACATGCGTTAACCCGAATGAACACTGAAGCTTTCTTT. Amino acids: CASDPGTGHALTRMNTEAFF.

V usage is TRBV23-1 and J usage is TRBJ2-2, with D hard to call. TRBV23-1 is given ORF status, its function remaining uncertain. The CDR3 is 14 residues long. Deletions cut 1 base from V and 7 bases from J, with 10 bases between. The CDR3 loop reads CASSQCNPNGELFF. CDR3 DNA sequence: TGCGCCAGCAGTCAATGTAACCCCAACGGGGAGCTGTTTTTT.

The chain links TRBV2 to TRBJ2-3; D remains ambiguous. CDR3 size: 13 residues. Germline V CDR1 and CDR2: SNHLY, FYNNEI. V dropped 7 bases and J dropped 6 bases, with 14 bases sitting between them. CDR3: CASNDWSTDTQYF. The CDR3 DNA is TGTGCCAGCAACGACTGGTCCACGGATACGCAGTATTTT.

The V and J genes are TRBV28 and TRBJ2-7; no firm D call. The germline V gene encodes CDR1 MDHEN and CDR2 SYDVKM. The CDR3 has 18 amino acids. V was clipped by 3 bases and J by 4 bases, with 25 bases between them. As DNA, the CDR3 is TGTGCCAGCAGTTTTTCGAGAGCCGGAAGGAAGCCTTCATACGAGCAGTACTTC. Residues: CASSFSRAGRKPSYEQYF.

The chain recombines TRBV5-1 with TRBJ1-6; TRBD1 matches at 7 bases. With 4 bases clipped from V and 5 bases from J, the junction kept 9 bases outside the gene matches. Germline V gives CDR1 SGHRS, CDR2 YFSETQ. The CDR3 extends over 16 amino acids. In nucleotides, the CDR3 is TGCGCCAGCAGCCAGGACAGGAGGGGAAATAATTCACCCCTCCACTTT. This translates into CASSQDRRGNNSPLHF.

V usage is TRBV6-6 and J usage is TRBJ2-7; 8 nucleotides match TRBD1. Germline V CDR1 and CDR2: MNHNY, SVGAGI (reference sequence). This CDR3 is 15 amino acids long. J was trimmed by 7 bases and V by 4 bases; bases with no gene match: 12. The CDR3 nucleotides read TGTGCCAGCAGTTTTCCGGGACAGGTCACTGTAGAGCAGTACTTC. It specifies CASSFPGQVTVEQYF.

Regarding this clone: The sample carries other DNA sequences with the same CDR3. The chain links TRBV12-3 or TRBV12-4 to TRBJ1-2; D is uncertain. V was cut by 1 base and J by 2 bases, with 5 bases left in between. This CDR3 comprises 13 residues. The CDR3 loop reads CASSLGRNYGYTF. For the CDR3, the DNA is TGTGCCAGCAGTTTAGGCAGGAACTATGGCTACACCTTC.

This chain joins TRBV7-9 and TRBJ1-4, with D possibly being TRBD1 (5 bases). The CDR3 is 15 residues long. V was clipped by 5 bases and J by 7 bases, with 17 bases between them. Germline assignment: CDR1 SEHNR and CDR2 FQNEAQ (reference sequence). The CDR3 DNA follows: TGTGCCAGCAGCCCCGGGGGGAACCTGGGTGAAAAACTGTTTTTT. Translating it yields CASSPGGNLGEKLFF.

The V call is TRBV9, the J call TRBJ1-2; D is unclear. This CDR3 has 14 residues. Germline CDR1 and CDR2: SGDLS and YYNGEE. V was pared by 0 bases and J by 2 bases, with 8 bases between. CDR3 coding DNA: TGTGCCAGCAGCGTAGCCCCGGCCAACTATGGCTACACCTTC. Translation: CASSVAPANYGYTF.

The rearrangement uses TRBV7-8 and TRBJ1-2; D unclear. V lost 7 bases, J lost 4 bases, and 19 bases lay in between. The CDR3 consists of 15 residues. Germline V gene lookup returns CDR1 SGHVS and CDR2 FQNEAQ. CDR3 in amino acids: CASTPLEERIYGYTF. CDR3 sequence (DNA): TGTGCCAGCACCCCGCTGGAGGAGAGGATCTATGGCTACACCTTC.

This clone has just one count. The gene calls are TRBV24-1 and TRBJ2-3, with D perhaps assigned TRBD1 or TRBD2 (5 bases each). In germline, CDR1 is KGHDR, CDR2 SFDVKD. V was shortened by 8 bases and J by 0 bases, with 11 bases between the two germline ends. CDR3 size: 14 residues. The CDR3 region is CATNPRDSTDTQYF. As DNA, the CDR3 is TGTGCCACCAATCCTCGGGACAGCACAGATACGCAGTATTTT.

The chain is built from TRBV15 and TRBJ2-1; a weak D match, TRBD1 (6 bases). CDR1 and CDR2 (germline): LNHNV, YYDKDF (reference sequence). The CDR3 runs 14 residues. Trimming left V 7 bases short and J 12 bases short, with 22 bases between. The CDR3 spells CATNRDIVTYGQFF. CDR3 DNA sequence: TGTGCCACCAACCGGGACATCGTGACGTACGGGCAGTTCTTC.

J is TRBJ2-2 and V is TRBV5-1, with D perhaps given as TRBD1 or TRBD2 (6 bases each). V was trimmed by 6 bases and J by 5 bases, leaving 17 bases between them. In germline, CDR1 is SGHRS, CDR2 YFSETQ. CDR3 length: 15 amino acids. This chain's CDR3 is CASTSPGGGTGELFF. The CDR3 DNA sequence: TGCGCCAGCACCTCTCCCGGGGGCGGGACCGGGGAGCTGTTTTTT.

The chain uses TRBV6-5 and TRBJ1-1, with 7 bases identical to TRBD1. Looked up from germline, CDR1 is MNHEY and CDR2 is SVGAGI. The CDR3 extends over 15 amino acids. Trimming at V came to 6 bases and at J to 2 bases, leaving 9 bases not matched to a gene. CDR3 nucleotide sequence: TGTGCCAGCAGCCAACGGAGGGGGCCTAACACTGAAGCTTTCTTT. Protein: CASSQRRGPNTEAFF.

The chain employs TRBV28 and TRBJ2-2; D possibly matches TRBD1 or TRBD2 (5 bases each). The germline V gene has CDR1 MDHEN and CDR2 SYDVKM. Trimming stripped 8 bases from V and 2 bases from J, with 9 bases between. CDR3 length: 13 residues. The DNA for the CDR3 is TGTGCCAGCCCGGGACCTAACACCGGGGAGCTGTTTTTT. Translated: CASPGPNTGELFF.

In DNA, the CDR3 is TGTGCCAGCAGCACACGGACTAGCCAAGAGCAGTTCTTC. Protein product: CASSTRTSQEQFF. J is TRBJ2-1 and V is TRBV7-2, with 8 bases fitting TRBD2. After removal of 5 bases from V and 10 bases from J, the junction contained 7 bases not matched to a gene. The CDR3 length is 13 residues. CDR1 is SGHTA and CDR2 is FQGNSA in the germline V gene.

The chain recombines TRBV6-5 with TRBJ1-2; D gene unclear. The CDR3 sequence is 13 residues long. The ends were cut back, 6 bases at V and 4 bases at J, with 12 bases in the middle. Germline V gives CDR1 MNHEY, CDR2 SVGAGI. The CDR3: CASRVTDLYGYTF. CDR3 bases: TGTGCCAGCAGGGTAACAGATCTCTATGGCTACACCTTC.

The rearrangement joins TRBV5-1 to TRBJ1-1; TRBD1 matches at 7 bases. Germline lookup yields CDR1 SGHRS and CDR2 YFSETQ. V lost 8 bases to trimming and J lost 5 bases; unmatched junction nucleotides: 12. This CDR3 has 14 residues. The CDR3 sequence: CASSGTATSTEAFF. DNA of the CDR3: TGCGCCAGTTCCGGGACAGCGACCTCAACTGAAGCTTTCTTT.

V is TRBV19 and J is TRBJ1-5; a possible D gene is TRBD1 (5 bases). The CDR3 runs to 14 residues. The V end lost 8 bases, the J end lost 3 bases, and 14 bases lay between the germline ends. Germline V gene lookup returns CDR1 LNHDA and CDR2 SQIVND (reference sequence). CDR3 sequence: CASSRGGTNQPQHF. The DNA of the CDR3 is TGTGCCAGTTCCCGGGGGGGGACCAATCAGCCCCAGCATTTT.

V and J are TRBV7-9 and TRBJ2-5; maybe TRBD2 (6 bases). The CDR3 loop spans 16 amino acids. V lost 4 bases and J 0 bases, leaving 15 bases between the germline ends. Germline V lookup: CDR1 SEHNR, CDR2 FQNEAQ (reference sequence). In DNA, the CDR3 is TGTGCCAGCAGCTCCTGGGACCGGGGGAACCAAGAGACCCAGTACTTC. Its translation: CASSSWDRGNQETQYF.

Written as DNA, the CDR3 is TGTGCCAGCAGTTTATCACAGAACTATGGCTACACCTTC. Its protein is CASSLSQNYGYTF. J is TRBJ1-2 and V is TRBV12-3 or TRBV12-4; D not resolved. Trimming took 2 bases from V and 2 from J, leaving 6 bases between them. This CDR3 has 13 amino acids.